The 2 T cell receptor beta chains in this list originate from one sample, sequenced in a study of cytomegalovirus exposure and HLA in healthy donors. 13 Jbeta primers and 60 Vbeta primers were used for the PCR. TCRdb's copy holds only in-frame clones and misses some; the assay was immunoSEQ multiplex PCR. The table lists 190,000 or so clones, more than 65% of them singletons. The specimen sequenced was PBMCs. The receptors were gathered from a girl aged 5 to 17 in good health and CMV-seropositive.

The chain uses TRBV4-1 and TRBJ1-4, with TRBD1 as a possible D gene (5 bases). V was pared by 2 bases and J by 8 bases, with 18 bases between. Germline assignment: CDR1 MGHRA and CDR2 YSYEKL. The CDR3 covers 16 residues. The chain's CDR3 is CASSQRSWQAGEKLFF. The CDR3 region has the DNA TGCGCCAGCAGCCAACGGTCCTGGCAGGCAGGGGAAAAACTGTTTTTT.

V gene TRBV11-3 combines with J gene TRBJ2-3; 12 positions agree with TRBD1. CDR3 length: 17 residues. Trimming at V came to 5 bases and at J to 9 bases, leaving 15 bases not matched to a gene. Germline CDR1 is SGHNT and CDR2 is YENEEA. This chain's CDR3 is CASSNPWDRGPPGTQYF. The DNA for the CDR3 is TGTGCCAGCAGCAACCCATGGGACAGGGGGCCCCCTGGGACGCAGTATTTT.